The 25 T cell receptor beta chains in this list originate from one sample, sequenced in a study of blood T cell repertoires in COVID-19. Clones were read by immunoSEQ multiplex PCR, and TCRdb kept only the in-frame ones, dropping some. The sample records over 150,000 clones, roughly 91% being singletons. Sequencing used peripheral blood. The source is a man between 18 and 29 years old with acute or convalescent COVID-19.

The genes are TRBV3-1 (or the pseudogene TRBV3-2) and TRBJ2-7; D possibly corresponds to TRBD1 (5 bases). Germline V gene data show CDR1 as LGHDT and CDR2 as YNNKEL (reference sequence). V lost 5 bases and J 1 base, leaving 15 bases between the germline ends. This CDR3 spans 15 amino acids. CDR3 sequence (DNA): TGTGCCAGCAGCTCACCTCAGGGAACATCCTACGAGCAGTACTTC. Translation: CASSSPQGTSYEQYF.

This clone was seen just once. The CDR3 DNA reads as TGTGCCAGCTCACCCGGACAGAGCGAAGCTTTCTTT. Translation: CASSPGQSEAFF. The J gene is TRBJ1-1, the V gene TRBV18, with D perhaps matching TRBD1 (6 bases). Germline V gives CDR1 KGHSH, CDR2 LQKENI. V gave up 3 bases and J gave up 8 bases, with 10 bases separating them. This CDR3 has 12 residues.

This clone was seen more than once but under ten times. This chain connects TRBV4-2 to TRBJ2-7, with D possibly being TRBD1 (5 bases). The ends were cut back, 4 bases at V and 7 bases at J, with 23 bases in the middle. Per germline, CDR1 LGHNA and CDR2 YNFKEQ. This CDR3 is 16 amino acids long. Here the CDR3 DNA reads TGTGCCAGCAGCCTTCCGGACACCTCGGCCGCTTTGGAGCAGTACTTC. It translates to CASSLPDTSAALEQYF.

This sequence joins TRBV27 and TRBJ2-7; TRBD1 is a possible D gene (6 bases). The CDR3 is made up of 16 amino acids. V lost 4 bases, J lost 3 bases, and 19 bases lay in between. Germline-derived CDR1 and CDR2 are MNHEY and SMNVEV (reference sequence). CDR3 residues: CASSWGRTDTLYEQYF. CDR3 DNA sequence: TGTGCCAGCAGTTGGGGTAGGACAGACACCCTCTACGAGCAGTACTTC.

This chain joins TRBV4-2 and TRBJ2-1; TRBD2 aligns across 12 bases. CDR1 and CDR2 from the germline V gene are LGHNA and YNFKEQ. Unmatched junction bases numbered 14, after V lost 6 bases and J lost 8 bases. The CDR3 loop spans 17 amino acids. CDR3 DNA: TGTGCCAGCAGTCCAAGTACGCTAGCGGGGGGGCATTATGAGCAGTTCTTC. It is translated as CASSPSTLAGGHYEQFF.

This clone came up once. The J gene is TRBJ1-2, the V gene TRBV15; TRBD1 aligns across 8 bases. The CDR3 is made up of 15 amino acids. The V segment lost 6 bases and the J segment 5 bases; nucleotides outside the gene matches: 11. Germline assignment: CDR1 LNHNV and CDR2 YYDKDF (reference sequence). CDR3 amino acids: CATRVTGGQAYGYTF. CDR3 nucleotides: TGTGCCACCAGAGTTACAGGGGGACAGGCGTATGGCTACACCTTC.

The CDR3 nucleotides are TGTGCCAGCAGCTCCTATAGTGAAAAACTGTTTTTT. Translating it yields CASSSYSEKLFF. This chain connects TRBV5-6 to TRBJ1-4, with no clear D. The CDR3 sequence is 12 residues long. Looked up from germline, CDR1 is SGHDT and CDR2 is YYEEEE. Trimming pared 3 bases from V and 7 bases from J, leaving 7 bases between.

This sequence joins TRBV5-5 and TRBJ1-5; 9 positions match TRBD1. There are 15 residues in the CDR3. Germline loops: CDR1 SGHKS, CDR2 YYEKEE (reference sequence). The ends lost 4 bases at V and 0 bases at J; junction bases unmatched: 2. This CDR3 reads CASSRQGDSNQPQHF. The CDR3 nucleotides are TGTGCCAGCAGCAGACAGGGGGATAGCAATCAGCCCCAGCATTTT.

J is TRBJ1-2 and V is TRBV18; maybe TRBD1 (6 bases). This CDR3 comprises 16 residues. Germline CDR1 and CDR2: KGHSH and LQKENI. V dropped 2 bases and J dropped 1 base, with 14 bases sitting between them. This CDR3 reads CASSPGAGAGNYGYTF. The CDR3 nucleotides are TGTGCCAGCTCACCAGGGGCAGGGGCGGGTAACTATGGCTACACCTTC.

The chain links TRBV24-1 to TRBJ2-3, with 9 bases lining up with TRBD1. V lost 4 bases to trimming and J lost 2 bases; unmatched junction nucleotides: 6. This CDR3 contains 16 residues. Germline-derived CDR1 and CDR2 are KGHDR and SFDVKD. In DNA, the CDR3 is TGTGCCACCAGTGAATCCGGGACAGGGCCCACAGATACGCAGTATTTT. This encodes CATSESGTGPTDTQYF.

This clone was observed once. This chain uses TRBV9 with TRBJ1-1, with 11 bases that match TRBD1. With V trimmed by 0 bases and J by 4 bases, 5 bases remained unmatched. This CDR3 has 16 amino acids. Germline V lookup: CDR1 SGDLS, CDR2 YYNGEE. CDR3 region: CASSVAPGTGGTEAFF. CDR3 nucleotides: TGTGCCAGCAGCGTAGCACCCGGGACAGGGGGCACTGAAGCTTTCTTT.

V usage is TRBV6-5 and J usage is TRBJ1-4, with no clear D. V was shortened by 7 bases and J by 7 bases, with 13 bases between the two germline ends. Germline-derived CDR1 and CDR2 are MNHEY and SVGAGI. The CDR3 runs 13 residues. This CDR3 is CASTPRVPEKLFF. CDR3 DNA sequence: TGTGCCAGCACCCCACGGGTACCTGAAAAACTGTTTTTT.

The J gene is TRBJ1-1, the V gene TRBV19, with 10 bases that match TRBD1. This CDR3 is built from 16 residues. V gave up 1 base and J gave up 5 bases; unmatched junction bases: 7. The V gene's germline CDR1 is LNHDA and CDR2 SQIVND (reference sequence). Here the CDR3 reads CASSIGTGGLGTEAFF. CDR3 bases: TGTGCCAGTAGTATAGGGACAGGGGGTCTTGGGACTGAAGCTTTCTTT.

The chain employs TRBV29-1 and TRBJ1-2; 9 bases map to TRBD1. Per germline, CDR1 SQVTM and CDR2 ANQGSEA. J was trimmed by 5 bases and V by 7 bases; bases with no gene match: 8. The CDR3 length is 13 residues. CDR3 nucleotides: TGCAGCGCCCCCGGGACAGGGATATATGGCTACACCTTC. Amino acids: CSAPGTGIYGYTF.

The rearrangement joins TRBV30 to TRBJ2-7; 9 nucleotides agree with TRBD1. CDR1 is GTSNPN and CDR2 is SVGIG in the germline V gene (reference sequence). This CDR3 spans 13 amino acids. V dropped 8 bases and J dropped 4; count of bases not matched to a gene: 9. As DNA, the CDR3 is TGTGCCGGATCTGACAGGGGGGGATACGAGCAGTACTTC. It specifies CAGSDRGGYEQYF.

The chain uses TRBV5-1 and TRBJ2-5; D possibly corresponds to TRBD1 (5 bases). With 0 bases removed from V and 4 bases from J, the gap between germline ends came to 7 bases. The CDR3 is made up of 13 amino acids. Per the germline V gene, CDR1 is SGHRS and CDR2 is YFSETQ. CDR3 protein: CASSLAGPETQYF. The CDR3 DNA sequence: TGCGCCAGCAGCTTGGCAGGGCCAGAGACCCAGTACTTC.

The chain is built from TRBV6-5 and TRBJ1-3; D might be TRBD1 (5 bases). Germline CDR1 reads MNHEY; CDR2 reads SVGAGI. V lost 4 bases, J lost 7 bases, and 20 bases lay in between. CDR3 length: 16 residues. CDR3: CASSSPGRELGNTIYF. CDR3 nucleotide sequence: TGTGCCAGCAGTTCCCCAGGGAGGGAGCTGGGGAACACCATATATTTT.

In this sample, this clone turned up a few times. CDR3 in DNA: TGCAGCGTTTCGAGGTCGGGGGAGCAGTACTTC. Amino acid sequence: CSVSRSGEQYF. This sequence joins TRBV29-1 and TRBJ2-7; D may be TRBD2 (5 bases). The length of the CDR3 is 11 residues. Germline CDR1 and CDR2: SQVTM and ANQGSEA. V was shortened by 5 bases and J by 7 bases, with 12 bases between the two germline ends.

The chain combines TRBV5-5 with TRBJ1-1, with D perhaps matching TRBD1 (6 bases). There are 12 residues in the CDR3. From germline, CDR1 is SGHKS and CDR2 YYEKEE (reference sequence). The V gene lost 4 bases and the J gene lost 8 bases, with 12 bases spanning the gap. The CDR3 protein is CASSPGTPEAFF. CDR3 coding DNA: TGTGCCAGCAGCCCTGGGACACCGGAAGCTTTCTTT.

The V and J genes are TRBV5-1 and TRBJ1-3, with 9 bases aligning to TRBD1. This CDR3 has 13 residues. The V segment lost 7 bases and the J segment 2 bases; nucleotides outside the gene matches: 1. Germline values: CDR1 SGHRS, CDR2 YFSETQ. DNA for the CDR3: TGCGCCAGCGGGACAGGGCCTGGAAACACCATATATTTT. Translating gives CASGTGPGNTIYF.

This chain links TRBV7-6 with TRBJ2-7; D may be TRBD1 (5 bases). Germline CDR1 SGHVS, CDR2 FNYEAQ. This CDR3 region has 16 residues. V lost 1 base and J lost 0, with 13 bases in between. The CDR3 DNA is TGTGCCAGCAGCTTAGGTCTGGGGCAGAGCTCCTACGAGCAGTACTTC. The encoded protein is CASSLGLGQSSYEQYF. The whole variable domain, filled in from reference TRBV7-6 and TRBJ2-7, reads GAGVSQSPRYKVTKRGQDVALRCDPISGHVSLYWYRQALGQGPEFLTYFNYEAQQDKSGLPNDRFSAERPEGSISTLTIQRTEQRDSAMYRCASSLGLGQSSYEQYFGPGTRLTVT.

The V gene is TRBV2, the J gene TRBJ1-4; D is perhaps TRBD1 (6 bases). The CDR3 spans 14 residues. The germline V and J ends were trimmed by 3 bases and 8 bases, with 13 bases remaining between them. The germline V gene has CDR1 SNHLY and CDR2 FYNNEI. CDR3 residues: CASSETGLREKLFF. The CDR3 DNA sequence: TGTGCCAGCAGTGAGACAGGCCTGAGGGAAAAACTGTTTTTT.

This clone was observed a handful of times. V gene TRBV5-5 combines with J gene TRBJ2-7, with D perhaps matching TRBD1 (5 bases). Deletions cut 6 bases from V and 3 bases from J, with 16 bases between. Germline CDR1 and CDR2: SGHKS and YYEKEE (reference sequence). This CDR3 is built from 14 residues. CDR3 DNA: TGTGCCAGCAACCAGGGTCCTTCGTTCTACGAGCAGTACTTC. Its translation: CASNQGPSFYEQYF.

This sequence joins TRBV10-3 and TRBJ1-2, with 11 bases that match TRBD1. The CDR3 is 17 residues long. After removal of 4 bases from V and 4 bases from J, the junction contained 11 bases not matched to a gene. Per the germline V gene, CDR1 is ENHRY and CDR2 is SYGVKD. In DNA, the CDR3 is TGTGCCATCAGTGGAGCTAGTGGGACAGGGGGTCTCTATGGCTACACCTTC. Translating it yields CAISGASGTGGLYGYTF.

The J gene is TRBJ1-5, the V gene TRBV21-1; the listed D gene, TRBD1, was not tested against the DNA. TRBV21-1 is recorded as a pseudogene. CDR3 length equals 17 residues. The DNA of the CDR3 is TGTGCCAGCAGCAAACAGAAGATTGGCAGGATAAATCAGCCCCAGCATTTT. It codes for CASSKQKIGRINQPQHF.